This T cell receptor (beta chain) was recorded in a study of blood T cell repertoires in COVID-19. Overall study: Nucleic acid was either cDNA or gDNA, and it came from T cells, B-cell-depleted T cells, or PBMCs.

Sequencing used immunoSEQ multiplex PCR; TCRdb keeps in-frame clones, though not all of them. Of under 140,000 clones in the sample, roughly 76% were seen once. This CDR3 has 14 residues. The TCR comes from a woman aged 60-75 years with acute or convalescent COVID-19. Sequencing input: peripheral blood. The genes are TRBV21-1 and TRBJ1-2. TRBV21-1 is recorded as a pseudogene. CDR3 sequence reads: CASRGLAANYGYTF. The DNA of the CDR3 is TGTGCCAGCAGGGGACTGGCAGCTAACTATGGCTACACCTTC.